Listed below are T cell receptor beta chains from one sample, sequenced in a study of blood T cell repertoires in COVID-19. Produced via immunoSEQ multiplex PCR; TCRdb's table is partial and in-frame only. In the table there are about 74,000 clones, approximately 80% of which are singletons. Sequencing was carried out using peripheral blood. The receptors were sampled from a human donor in a cohort sampled during active COVID-19. Each CDR3 is given with its conserved first and last residue. A D gene is named only where the DNA matches it firmly. Part of the rows lack a size; the others show once, few, many or a class for expanded clones.

TRBJ1-5	NA	TRBV5-7	NA	TGTGCCAGCAGCTTAGGACATAGCAATCAGCCCCAGCATTTT	CASSLGHSNQPQHF
TRBJ2-2	NA	TRBV29-1	TRBD2	TGCAGCGTTGGCCCGACCGGGACTAGCGGGGTAACCGGGGAGCTGTTTTTT	CSVGPTGTSGVTGELFF
TRBJ2-1	NA	TRBV4-1	NA	TGCGCCAGCAGCCAAGATGTCGCTTCGGGACAACCCTACAATGAGCAGTTCTTC	CASSQDVASGQPYNEQFF
TRBJ1-4	NA	TRBV27	NA	TGTGCCAGCAGTTCAACCGCGCGGGGGGAAAAACTGTTTTTT	CASSSTARGEKLFF
TRBJ2-2	NA	TRBV6-4	NA	TGTGCCAGCAGCTCACATAGCGGCTCGGGCACCGGGGAGCTGTTTTTT	CASSSHSGSGTGELFF
TRBJ1-1	few	TRBV5-4	NA	TGTGCCAGCAGCTTGGACCAGATCAGGGGTGAAGCTTTCTTT	CASSLDQIRGEAFF
TRBJ1-1	NA	TRBV21-1	NA	TGTGCCAGCAGTGAGACAGGGACAGTAGTGGAAGCTTTCTTT	CASSETGTVVEAFF
TRBJ2-7	few	TRBV4-1	NA	TGCGCCAGCAGCCATTTACTCAGACGGGGGAACGAGCAGTACTTC	CASSHLLRRGNEQYF
TRBJ1-2	NA	TRBV4-1	NA	TGCGCCAGCAGCCGAAAGGCGGGGGGTGAGGGGACTAACTATGGCTACACCTTC	CASSRKAGGEGTNYGYTF
TRBJ2-3	NA	TRBV30	NA	TGTGCCTGGACGGCAGGCAGGGGTAGCACAGATACGCAGTATTTT	CAWTAGRGSTDTQYF
TRBJ2-7	NA	TRBV5-1	NA	TGCGCCAGCAGCTTGGTTGCGGGTGGTTACGAGCAGTACTTC	CASSLVAGGYEQYF
TRBJ2-4	NA	TRBV19	TRBD1	TGTGCCAGTAGTAAGGACAGGGCAGAGGTAGCCAAAAACATTCAGTACTTC	CASSKDRAEVAKNIQYF
TRBJ2-2	few	TRBV7-3	TRBD2	TGTGCCAGCAGCCCGCGACAAGCGGGGGGGGCCGGGGAGCTGTTTTTT	CASSPRQAGGAGELFF
TRBJ1-3	NA	TRBV9	TRBD1	TGTGCCAGCAGCGGACAGGGGAAAACGGATGCCCGGGGAAACACCATATATTTT	CASSGQGKTDARGNTIYF
TRBJ2-3	NA	TRBV6-4	TRBD1	TGTGCCAGCAGTGAAGGACAGGAACACACAGATACGCAGTATTTT	CASSEGQEHTDTQYF
TRBJ2-7	NA	TRBV27	NA	TGTGCCAGCAGTTTATATCGGACTGGCCACGAGCAGTACTTC	CASSLYRTGHEQYF
TRBJ1-4	NA	TRBV4-1	NA	TGCGCCAGCAGCCAAGTCCGTGTGACACAGGGTTTTAATGAAAAACTGTTTTTT	CASSQVRVTQGFNEKLFF
TRBJ2-7	NA	TRBV7-9	TRBD1	TGTGCCAGCAGCGCCTACACAGGGGTACTAACCTACGAGCAGTACTTC	CASSAYTGVLTYEQYF
TRBJ2-5	NA	TRBV27	NA	TGTGCCAGCAGGAAACCGGGGGGCGGGGAGACCCAGTACTTC	CASRKPGGGETQYF
TRBJ1-5	NA	TRBV19	NA	TGTGCCAGTAGTATCGGCAATCAGCCCCAGCATTTT	CASSIGNQPQHF